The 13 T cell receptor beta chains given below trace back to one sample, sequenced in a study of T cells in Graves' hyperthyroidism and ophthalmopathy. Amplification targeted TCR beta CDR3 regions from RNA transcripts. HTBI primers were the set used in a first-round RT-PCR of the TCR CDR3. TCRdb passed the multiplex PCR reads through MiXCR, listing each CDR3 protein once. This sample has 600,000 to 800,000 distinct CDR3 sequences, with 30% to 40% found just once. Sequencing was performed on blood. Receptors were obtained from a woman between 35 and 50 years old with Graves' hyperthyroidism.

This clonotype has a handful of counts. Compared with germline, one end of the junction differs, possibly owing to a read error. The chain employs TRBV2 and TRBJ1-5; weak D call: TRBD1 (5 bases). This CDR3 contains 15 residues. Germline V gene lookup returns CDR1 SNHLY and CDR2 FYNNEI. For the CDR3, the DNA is TGTGCCAGCAGTGCCCGGACATATGTGAATCACCCCCAGCATTTT. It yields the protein CASSARTYVNHPQHF.

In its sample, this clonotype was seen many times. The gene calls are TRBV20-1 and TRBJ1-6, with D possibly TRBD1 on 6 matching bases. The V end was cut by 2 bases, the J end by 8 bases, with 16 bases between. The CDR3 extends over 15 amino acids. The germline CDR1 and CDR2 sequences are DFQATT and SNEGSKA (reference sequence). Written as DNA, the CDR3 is TGCAGTGCTAGAAGGGGACATTTGGAGGATTCACCCCTCCACTTT. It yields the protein CSARRGHLEDSPLHF.

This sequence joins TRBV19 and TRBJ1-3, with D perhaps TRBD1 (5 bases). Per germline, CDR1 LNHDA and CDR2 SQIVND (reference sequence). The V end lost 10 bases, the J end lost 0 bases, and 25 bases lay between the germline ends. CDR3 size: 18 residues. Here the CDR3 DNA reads TGTGCCACCACCCCCCGCAGGGCCCCGGATTTCTCTGGAAACACCATATATTTT. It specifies CATTPRRAPDFSGNTIYF.

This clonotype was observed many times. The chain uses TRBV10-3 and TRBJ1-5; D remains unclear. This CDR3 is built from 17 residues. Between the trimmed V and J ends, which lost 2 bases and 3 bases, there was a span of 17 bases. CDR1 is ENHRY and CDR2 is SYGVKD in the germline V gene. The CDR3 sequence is CAISERLGSADNQPQHF. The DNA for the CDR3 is TGTGCCATCAGTGAGAGGTTAGGGTCGGCTGACAATCAGCCCCAGCATTTT.

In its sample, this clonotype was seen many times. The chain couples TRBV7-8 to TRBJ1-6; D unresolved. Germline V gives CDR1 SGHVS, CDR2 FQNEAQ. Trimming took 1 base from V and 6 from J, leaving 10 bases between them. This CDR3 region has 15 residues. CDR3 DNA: TGTGCCAGCAGCTTAGGCAGCAGCGCTAATTCACCCCTCCACTTT. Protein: CASSLGSSANSPLHF.

The CDR3 protein is CASSLATRGGYEQYF. CDR3 DNA: TGCGCCAGCAGCTTGGCCACCCGGGGCGGCTACGAGCAGTACTTC. The chain joins TRBV5-1 to TRBJ2-7; D could derive from TRBD1 or TRBD2 (5 bases each). CDR1 is SGHRS and CDR2 is YFSETQ in the germline V gene. This CDR3 spans 15 amino acids. Trimming pared 0 bases from V and 3 bases from J, leaving 13 bases between.

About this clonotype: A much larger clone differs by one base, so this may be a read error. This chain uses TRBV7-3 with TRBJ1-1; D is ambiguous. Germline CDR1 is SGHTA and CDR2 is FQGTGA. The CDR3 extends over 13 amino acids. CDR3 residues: CASSYVLGTEASF. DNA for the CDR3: TGTGCCAGCAGTTACGTGCTAGGCACTGAAGCTTCCTTT. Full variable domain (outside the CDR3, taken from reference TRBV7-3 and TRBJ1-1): GAGVSQTPSNKVTEKGKYVELRCDPISGHTALYWYRQSLGQGPEFLIYFQGTGAADDSGLPNDRFFAVRPEGSVSTLKIQRTERGDSAVYLCASSYVLGTEASFGQGTRLTVV.

CDR3 amino acids: CASSARGGSGYGYTF. CDR3 nucleotide sequence: TGTGCCAGCAGTGCTCGGGGGGGAAGTGGCTATGGCTACACCTTC. V is TRBV2 and J is TRBJ1-2; TRBD1 might be the D (5 bases). Trimming took 4 bases from V and 4 from J, leaving 16 bases between them. The CDR3 contains 15 residues. Per germline, CDR1 SNHLY and CDR2 FYNNEI.

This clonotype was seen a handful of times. In DNA form, the CDR3 reads TGTGCCAGCAGCCGGGACAGGGGGCAACGGCAGTACTTC. This codes for CASSRDRGQRQYF. The chain carries TRBV12-3 or TRBV12-4 and TRBJ2-7, with 12 bases lining up with TRBD1. The V gene end was trimmed by 6 bases and the J gene end by 9 bases; junction bases not matched to a gene: 6. This CDR3 is built from 13 residues.

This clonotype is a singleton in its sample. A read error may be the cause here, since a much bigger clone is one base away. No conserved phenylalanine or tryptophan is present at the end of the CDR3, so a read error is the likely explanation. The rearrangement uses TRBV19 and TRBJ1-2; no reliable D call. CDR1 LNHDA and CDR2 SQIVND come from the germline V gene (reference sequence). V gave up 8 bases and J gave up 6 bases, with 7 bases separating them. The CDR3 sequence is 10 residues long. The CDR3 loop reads CASWWDGYTI. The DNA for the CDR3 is TGTGCCAGTTGGTGGGATGGCTACACCATC.

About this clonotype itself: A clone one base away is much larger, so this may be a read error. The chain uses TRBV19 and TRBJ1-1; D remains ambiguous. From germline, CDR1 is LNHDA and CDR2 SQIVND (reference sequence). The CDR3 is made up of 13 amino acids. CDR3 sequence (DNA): TGTGCCAGTAAGATGGACTTGAACACTGAAGCTTCCTTT. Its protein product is CASKMDLNTEASF. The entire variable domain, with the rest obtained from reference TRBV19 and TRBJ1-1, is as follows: DGGITQSPKYLFRKEGQNVTLSCEQNLNHDAMYWYRQDPGQGLRLIYYSQIVNDFQKGDIAEGYSVSREKKESFPLTVTSAQKNPTAFYLCASKMDLNTEASFGQGTRLTVV.

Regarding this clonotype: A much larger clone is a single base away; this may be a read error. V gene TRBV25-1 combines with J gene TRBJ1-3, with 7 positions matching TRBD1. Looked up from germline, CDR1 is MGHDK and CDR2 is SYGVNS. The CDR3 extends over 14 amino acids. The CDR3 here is CASSARGSGNTTYF. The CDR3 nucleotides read TGTGCCAGCAGTGCCAGGGGGTCTGGAAACACCACATATTTT. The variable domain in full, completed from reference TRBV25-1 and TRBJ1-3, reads EADIYQTPRYLVIGTGKKITLECSQTMGHDKMYWYQQDPGMELHLIHYSYGVNSTEKGDLSSESTVSRIRTEHFPLTLESARPSHTSQYLCASSARGSGNTTYFGEGSWLTVV.

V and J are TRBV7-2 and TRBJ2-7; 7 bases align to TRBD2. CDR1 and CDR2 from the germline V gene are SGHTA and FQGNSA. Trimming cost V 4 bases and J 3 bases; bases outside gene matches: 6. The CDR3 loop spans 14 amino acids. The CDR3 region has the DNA TGTGCCAGCAGCTACCGGGGACTAAACTACGAGCAGTACTTC. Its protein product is CASSYRGLNYEQYF.